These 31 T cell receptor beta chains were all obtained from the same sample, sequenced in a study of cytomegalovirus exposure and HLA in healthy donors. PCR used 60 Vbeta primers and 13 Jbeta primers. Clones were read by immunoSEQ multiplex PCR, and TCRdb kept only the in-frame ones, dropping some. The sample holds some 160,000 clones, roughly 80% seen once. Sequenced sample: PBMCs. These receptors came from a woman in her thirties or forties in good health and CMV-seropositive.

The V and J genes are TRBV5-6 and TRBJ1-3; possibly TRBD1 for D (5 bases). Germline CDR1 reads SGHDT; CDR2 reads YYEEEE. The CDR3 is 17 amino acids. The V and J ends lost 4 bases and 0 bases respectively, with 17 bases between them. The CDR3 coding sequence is TGTGCCAGCAGCGCCGACGGGGGACCGCGCTCTGGAAACACCATATATTTT. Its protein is CASSADGGPRSGNTIYF.

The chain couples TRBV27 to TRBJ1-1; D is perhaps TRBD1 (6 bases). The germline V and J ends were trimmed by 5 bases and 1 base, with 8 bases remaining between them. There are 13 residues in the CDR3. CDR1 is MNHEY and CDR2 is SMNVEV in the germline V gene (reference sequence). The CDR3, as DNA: TGTGCCAGCAGTGGACAGCCGAACACTGAAGCTTTCTTT. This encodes CASSGQPNTEAFF.

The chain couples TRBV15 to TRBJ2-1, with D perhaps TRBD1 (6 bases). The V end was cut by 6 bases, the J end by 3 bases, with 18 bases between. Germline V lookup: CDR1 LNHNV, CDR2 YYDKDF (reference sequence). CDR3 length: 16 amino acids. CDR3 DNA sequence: TGTGCCACCAGTTCGGACAGAACTATGTACTACAATGAGCAGTTCTTC. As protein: CATSSDRTMYYNEQFF. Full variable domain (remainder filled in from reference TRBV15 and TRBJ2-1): DAMVIQNPRYQVTQFGKPVTLSCSQTLNHNVMYWYQQKSSQAPKLLFHYYDKDFNNEADTPDNFQSRRPNTSFCFLDIRSPGLGDTAMYLCATSSDRTMYYNEQFFGPGTRLTVL.

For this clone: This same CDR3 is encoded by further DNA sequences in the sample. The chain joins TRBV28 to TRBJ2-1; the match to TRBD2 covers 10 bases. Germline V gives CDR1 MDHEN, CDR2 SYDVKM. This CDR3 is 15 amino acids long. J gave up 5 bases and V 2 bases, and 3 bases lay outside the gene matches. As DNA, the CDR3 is TGTGCCAGCAGTTTAATAGCGGGAGGTAACAATGAGCAGTTCTTC. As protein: CASSLIAGGNNEQFF.

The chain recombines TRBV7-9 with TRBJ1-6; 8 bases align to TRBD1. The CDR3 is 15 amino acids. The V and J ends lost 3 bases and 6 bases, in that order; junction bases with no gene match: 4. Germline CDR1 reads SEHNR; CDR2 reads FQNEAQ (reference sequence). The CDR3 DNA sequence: TGTGCCAGCAGCTTGGGCGACAGGGGTAATTCACCCCTCCACTTT. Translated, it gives CASSLGDRGNSPLHF.

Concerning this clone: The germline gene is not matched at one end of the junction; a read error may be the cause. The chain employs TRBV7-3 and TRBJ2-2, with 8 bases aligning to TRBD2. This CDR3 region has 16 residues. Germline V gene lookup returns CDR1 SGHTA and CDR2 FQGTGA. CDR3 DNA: TGTGCCGGCAGCTCCTCCGGGGCTAGCGGGACCGGGGAGCTGTTTTTT. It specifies CAGSSSGASGTGELFF.

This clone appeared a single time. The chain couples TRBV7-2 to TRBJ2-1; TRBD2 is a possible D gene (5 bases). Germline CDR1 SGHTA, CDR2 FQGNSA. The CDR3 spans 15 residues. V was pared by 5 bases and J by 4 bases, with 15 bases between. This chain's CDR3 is CASSRRSGVYNEQFF. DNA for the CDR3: TGTGCCAGCAGCCGCAGGAGCGGTGTATACAATGAGCAGTTCTTC.

The CDR3 sequence: CSVEISAGETQYF. In DNA, the CDR3 is TGCAGCGTTGAAATTTCGGCAGGGGAGACCCAGTACTTC. This chain joins TRBV29-1 and TRBJ2-5, with D perhaps TRBD1 (5 bases). The CDR3 spans 13 residues. Looked up from germline, CDR1 is SQVTM and CDR2 is ANQGSEA. Trimming stripped 2 bases from V and 5 bases from J, with 12 bases between.

CDR3 sequence: CASSFRGASGRDEQFF. For the CDR3, the DNA is TGTGCCAGCAGCTTCCGCGGGGCTAGCGGGAGGGATGAGCAGTTCTTC. The gene calls are TRBV7-6 and TRBJ2-1, with TRBD2 matching 12 bases. The CDR3 is 16 residues long. CDR1 is SGHVS, CDR2 FNYEAQ, per germline. Trimming at V came to 3 bases and at J to 8 bases, leaving 8 bases not matched to a gene.

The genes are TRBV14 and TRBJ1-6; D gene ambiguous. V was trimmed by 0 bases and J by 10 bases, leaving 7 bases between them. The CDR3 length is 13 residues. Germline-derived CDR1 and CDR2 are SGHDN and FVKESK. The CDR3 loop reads CASSQEQQSPLHF. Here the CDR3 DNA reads TGTGCCAGCAGCCAAGAACAGCAGTCACCCCTCCACTTT.

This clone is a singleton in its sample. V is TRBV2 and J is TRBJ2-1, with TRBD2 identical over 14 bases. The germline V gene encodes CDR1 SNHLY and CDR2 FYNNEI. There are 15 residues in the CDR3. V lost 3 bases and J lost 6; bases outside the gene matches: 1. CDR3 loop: CASSEGTSGSNEQFF. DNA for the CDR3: TGTGCCAGCAGTGAGGGGACTAGCGGGAGCAATGAGCAGTTCTTC.

The CDR3 DNA reads as TGTGCCAGCAGCTTAGTGGGCTTTGATGGCTACACCTTC. The encoded protein is CASSLVGFDGYTF. V gene TRBV7-2 combines with J gene TRBJ1-2; no firm D call. The germline V and J ends were trimmed by 1 base and 6 bases, with 9 bases remaining between them. There are 13 residues in the CDR3. Per the germline V gene, CDR1 is SGHTA and CDR2 is FQGNSA.

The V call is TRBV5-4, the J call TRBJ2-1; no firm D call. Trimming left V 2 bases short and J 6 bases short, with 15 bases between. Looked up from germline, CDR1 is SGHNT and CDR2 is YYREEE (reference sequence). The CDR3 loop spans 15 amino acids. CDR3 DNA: TGTGCCAGCAGCTTAGTCGGTTCCCCCCTCAATGAGCAGTTCTTC. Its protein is CASSLVGSPLNEQFF.

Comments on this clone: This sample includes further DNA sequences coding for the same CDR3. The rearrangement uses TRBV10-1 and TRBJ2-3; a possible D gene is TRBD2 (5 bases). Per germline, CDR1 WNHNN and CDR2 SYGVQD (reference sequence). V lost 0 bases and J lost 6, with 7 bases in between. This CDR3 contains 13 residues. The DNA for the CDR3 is TGCGCCAGCAGTGAGTCGAAGCGGGATACGCAGTATTTT. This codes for CASSESKRDTQYF.

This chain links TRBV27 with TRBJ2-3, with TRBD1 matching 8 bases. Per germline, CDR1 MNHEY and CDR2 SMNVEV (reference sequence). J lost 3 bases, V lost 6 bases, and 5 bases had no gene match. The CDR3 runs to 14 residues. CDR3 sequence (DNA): TGTGCCAGCAGGTTGACAGGGGCAACAGATACGCAGTATTTT. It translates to CASRLTGATDTQYF.

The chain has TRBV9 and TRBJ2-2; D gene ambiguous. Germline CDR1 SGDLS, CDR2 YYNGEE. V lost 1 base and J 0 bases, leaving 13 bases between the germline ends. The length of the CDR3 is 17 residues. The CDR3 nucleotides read TGTGCCAGCAGCGTAAGCTCCCAGGTTTCGAACACCGGGGAGCTGTTTTTT. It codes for CASSVSSQVSNTGELFF.

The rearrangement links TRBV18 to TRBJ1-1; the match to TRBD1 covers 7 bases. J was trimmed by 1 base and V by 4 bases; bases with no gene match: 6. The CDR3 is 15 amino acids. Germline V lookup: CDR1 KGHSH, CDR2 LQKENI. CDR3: CASSRDSQGNTEAFF. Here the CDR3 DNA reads TGTGCCAGCTCACGGGACAGCCAGGGGAACACTGAAGCTTTCTTT.

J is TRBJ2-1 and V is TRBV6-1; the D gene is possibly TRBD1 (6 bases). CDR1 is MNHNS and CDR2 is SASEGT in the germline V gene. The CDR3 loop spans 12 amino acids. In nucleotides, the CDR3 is TGTGGGTCCGGGACAAGTTACAATGAGCAGTTCTTC. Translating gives CGSGTSYNEQFF.

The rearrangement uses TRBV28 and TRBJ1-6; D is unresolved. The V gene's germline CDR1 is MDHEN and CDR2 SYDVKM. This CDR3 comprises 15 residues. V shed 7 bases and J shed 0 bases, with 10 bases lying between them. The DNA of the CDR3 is TGTGCCAGCATGCAGCCTAGCTCCTATAATTCACCCCTCCACTTT. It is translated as CASMQPSSYNSPLHF.

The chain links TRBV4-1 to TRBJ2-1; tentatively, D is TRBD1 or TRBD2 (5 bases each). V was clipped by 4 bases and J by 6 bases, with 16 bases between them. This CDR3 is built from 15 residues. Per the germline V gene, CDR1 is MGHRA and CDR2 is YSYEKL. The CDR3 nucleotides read TGCGCCAGCAGCCGAGAGGGGCCAAGGGGCAATGAGCAGTTCTTC. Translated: CASSREGPRGNEQFF.

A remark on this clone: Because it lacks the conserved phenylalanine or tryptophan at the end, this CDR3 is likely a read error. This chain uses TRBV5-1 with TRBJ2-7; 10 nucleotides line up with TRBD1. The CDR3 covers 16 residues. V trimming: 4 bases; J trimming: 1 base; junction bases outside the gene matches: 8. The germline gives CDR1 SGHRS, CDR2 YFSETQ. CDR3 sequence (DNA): TGCGCCAGCAGCAGAATTGGACAGGGGGGGTCCTACGAGCAGTACCTC. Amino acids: CASSRIGQGGSYEQYL.

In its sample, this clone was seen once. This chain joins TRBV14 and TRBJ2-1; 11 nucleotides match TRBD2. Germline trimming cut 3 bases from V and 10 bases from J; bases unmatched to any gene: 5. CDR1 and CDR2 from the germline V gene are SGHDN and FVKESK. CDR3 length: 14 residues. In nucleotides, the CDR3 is TGTGCCAGCAGCCATAGCGGGAGGGCCGGGGAGCAGTTCTTC. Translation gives CASSHSGRAGEQFF.

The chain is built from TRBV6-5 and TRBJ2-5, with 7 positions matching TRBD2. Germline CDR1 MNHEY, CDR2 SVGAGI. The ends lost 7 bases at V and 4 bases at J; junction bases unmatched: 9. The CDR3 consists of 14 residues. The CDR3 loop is CASTPSWGGETQYF. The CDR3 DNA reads TGTGCCAGCACTCCTTCCTGGGGGGGAGAGACCCAGTACTTC.

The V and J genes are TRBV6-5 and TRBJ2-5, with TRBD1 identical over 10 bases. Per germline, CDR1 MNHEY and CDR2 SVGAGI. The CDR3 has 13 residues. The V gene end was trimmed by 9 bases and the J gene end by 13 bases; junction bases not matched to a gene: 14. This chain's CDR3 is CASHDRGRGVWYF. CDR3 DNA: TGTGCCAGTCATGACAGGGGGCGTGGGGTGTGGTACTTC.

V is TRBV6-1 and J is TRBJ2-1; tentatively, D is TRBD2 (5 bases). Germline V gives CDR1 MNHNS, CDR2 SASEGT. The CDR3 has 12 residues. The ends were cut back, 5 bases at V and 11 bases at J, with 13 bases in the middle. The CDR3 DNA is TGTGCCAGCAGTTTTCGGACTCCCAAGCAGTTCTTC. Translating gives CASSFRTPKQFF.

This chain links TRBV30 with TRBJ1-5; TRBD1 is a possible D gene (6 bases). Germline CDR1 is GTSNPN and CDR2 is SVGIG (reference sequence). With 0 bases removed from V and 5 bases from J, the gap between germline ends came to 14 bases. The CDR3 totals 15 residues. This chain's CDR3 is CAWSVPTGWDQPQHF. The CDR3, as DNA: TGTGCCTGGAGTGTACCTACAGGGTGGGATCAGCCCCAGCATTTT.

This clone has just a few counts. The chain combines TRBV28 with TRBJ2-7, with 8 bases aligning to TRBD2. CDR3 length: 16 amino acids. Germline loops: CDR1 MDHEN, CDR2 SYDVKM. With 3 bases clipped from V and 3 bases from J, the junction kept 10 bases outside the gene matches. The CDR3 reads CASSFSSGGGIYEQYF. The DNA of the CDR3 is TGTGCCAGCAGTTTTTCTTCGGGAGGGGGGATCTACGAGCAGTACTTC.

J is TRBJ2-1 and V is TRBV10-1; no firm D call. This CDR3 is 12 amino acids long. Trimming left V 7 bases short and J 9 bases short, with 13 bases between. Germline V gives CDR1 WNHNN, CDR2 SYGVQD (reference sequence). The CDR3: CASKQTGFEQFF. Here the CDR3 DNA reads TGCGCCAGCAAGCAGACCGGGTTTGAGCAGTTCTTC.

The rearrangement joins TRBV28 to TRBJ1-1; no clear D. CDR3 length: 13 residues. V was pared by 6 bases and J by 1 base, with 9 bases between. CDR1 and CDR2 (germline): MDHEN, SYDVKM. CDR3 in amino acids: CASSHRENTEAFF. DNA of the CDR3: TGTGCCAGCAGCCATCGAGAGAACACTGAAGCTTTCTTT.

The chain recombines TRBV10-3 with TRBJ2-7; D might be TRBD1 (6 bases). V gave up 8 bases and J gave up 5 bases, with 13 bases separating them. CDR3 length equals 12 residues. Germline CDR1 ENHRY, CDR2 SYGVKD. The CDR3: CAIAGEFDEQYF. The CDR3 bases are TGTGCCATCGCAGGGGAGTTCGACGAGCAGTACTTC.

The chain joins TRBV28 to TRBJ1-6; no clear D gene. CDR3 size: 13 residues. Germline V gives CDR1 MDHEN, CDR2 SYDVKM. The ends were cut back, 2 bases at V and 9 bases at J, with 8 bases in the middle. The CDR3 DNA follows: TGTGCCAGCAGTTTAAAGCCATCTTCACCCCTCCACTTT. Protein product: CASSLKPSSPLHF.